This record concerns one T cell receptor beta chain sequence. This clonotype appeared a few times. The specificity of this receptor is unknown. Base qualities are not provided; no much larger clone lies one nucleotide away. These data are taken from a study of blood T cells in healthy people across ages (dated by TCRdb to the mid-2010s). Some background on the complete study: In model experiments, roughly one uniquely barcoded TCR beta cDNA molecule per two T cells was captured by template switching. To track age-related changes in TCR beta repertoire diversity, the study relied on deep sequencing normalized with unique cDNA molecular identifiers. Donors were grouped into four age groups: young (average roughly 17 years), middle-aged (about 40), aged (around 56) and long-lived (less than 85). Donors of different ages were randomly distributed across sequencing lanes to avoid experimental bias. The study analyzed two additional independent replicas of 1 million unique cDNA reads from the same blood draw for two donors, one aged 18 to 29 and one aged 80 or older.

Systemically healthy Caucasian individuals from Russia, some 36 in total and aged roughly 6 to 90 years, were included as donors. About 10 milliliters of peripheral blood were collected from each donor into EDTA-treated Vacutainer tubes. Ficoll-Paque density-gradient centrifugation was used to isolate PBMCs, with at least 7 million per sample. Trizol reagent was used to extract total RNA from PBMCs, with at least 5.5 micrograms per sample. For every donor, an aliquot of PBMCs went through flow cytometry to measure the percentages of naive CD45RAhigh/CD27high T cells. The library was made by 5' RACE. Sequencing took place on an Illumina HiSeq 2500. The second PCR ran for roughly 6 to 11 cycles and used a J-beta primer mix along with a sample-barcoded 5' primer. Each TCR beta cDNA molecule received a unique molecular identifier from a template-switch 5' adaptor carrying 12 random nucleotides. At least 2.5 million CDR3-containing paired-end reads were obtained from each sample. The Mint cDNA synthesis kit, primed by a TRBC-specific oligonucleotide, was used to synthesize first-strand cDNA from all RNA. After uracil-DNA glycosylase treatment, a first 18-cycle PCR used universal primers M1SS and BC2_uni_R on all cDNA. The paper's processing steps were these. Each sample was normalized by randomly selecting 1 million high-quality reads, each carrying a distinct molecular identifier. Reads with shared molecular identifiers were discarded instead of being binned into consensus sequences. MiTCR, set to a Q25 quality threshold and the strictest error-elimination algorithm, was used for CDR3 identification, clonotype clustering and error correction. A nonparametric unseen species model with Euler transformation was used to estimate a lower bound on total TCR beta diversity. TCRdb reprocessing: public reads trimmed at Q25 with fastp, clones called with MiXCR, in-frame beta chains kept. Rows with a matching CDR3 protein are joined into one entry that keeps the most common DNA and genes. The V and J calls, along with clone size, are taken from TCRdb and not from the paper's own processing. The sample includes over 700,000 distinct CDR3 sequences, with 50% to 65% observed a single time. The ten biggest clones cover approximately 40% of the sample.

General findings and caveats noted by the study authors: As age increased, observed TCR beta diversity per million T cells dropped in a roughly linear way, and a significant reduction was already evident by age around 41. Compared with the aged group, the long-lived group had more naive CD4+ T cells, fewer expanded clones and increased TCR diversity, a pattern suggesting age selection. There was a strong correlation between observed TCR beta diversity and the percentage of naive T cells measured by flow cytometry. Since profiling was done on bulk unsorted PBMCs, naive and antigen-experienced compartments could not be conclusively compared. Because donor CMV infection status was unknown, age-related changes in expanded clonotypes were potentially confounded. Total diversity estimates from one million sequenced T cells were considered lower bounds and underestimates.

The CDR3 covers 14 residues, taking in both the cysteine and the phenylalanine. Only the CDR3 DNA is retained, 42 bases long and in frame from the first base. CDR1 SQVTM and CDR2 ANQGSEA are derived from the germline V gene. Ends trimmed: V by 4 bases, J by 3 bases; bases unmatched to a gene: 6. The sequence was collected from a man older than 75 in good health. The sample was blood. This chain is built from TRBV29-1 and TRBJ2-1, with 7 junctional bases fitting TRBD1. The CDR3 region has the sequence CSVVRDRGYNEQFF. The DNA sequence reads TGCAGCGTTGTTCGGGACAGAGGCTACAATGAGCAGTTCTTC.